This entry concerns a single TCR beta chain. The entry originates in a study of T cell changes during pregnancy in multiple sclerosis. After removal of 5 bases from V and 5 bases from J, the junction contained 14 bases not matched to a gene. Germline-derived CDR1 and CDR2 are MDHEN and SYDVKM. This CDR3 spans 16 amino acids. Assay used: immunoSEQ multiplex PCR; TCRdb lists only in-frame clones, some missing. The sample has about 60,000 clones, 93% seen once; the top ten hold 2.5% to 4%. The clonotype originates from a female donor with multiple sclerosis, enrolled in a pregnancy study. The sequences come from CD8+ T cells from peripheral blood mononuclear cells, collected in the second trimester of pregnancy. The chain joins TRBV28 to TRBJ1-2, with 7 bases lining up with TRBD1. Here the CDR3 reads CASSTGQSVSGYGYTF. Written as DNA, the CDR3 is TGTGCCAGCAGTACGGGACAGTCCGTATCGGGATATGGCTACACCTTC.